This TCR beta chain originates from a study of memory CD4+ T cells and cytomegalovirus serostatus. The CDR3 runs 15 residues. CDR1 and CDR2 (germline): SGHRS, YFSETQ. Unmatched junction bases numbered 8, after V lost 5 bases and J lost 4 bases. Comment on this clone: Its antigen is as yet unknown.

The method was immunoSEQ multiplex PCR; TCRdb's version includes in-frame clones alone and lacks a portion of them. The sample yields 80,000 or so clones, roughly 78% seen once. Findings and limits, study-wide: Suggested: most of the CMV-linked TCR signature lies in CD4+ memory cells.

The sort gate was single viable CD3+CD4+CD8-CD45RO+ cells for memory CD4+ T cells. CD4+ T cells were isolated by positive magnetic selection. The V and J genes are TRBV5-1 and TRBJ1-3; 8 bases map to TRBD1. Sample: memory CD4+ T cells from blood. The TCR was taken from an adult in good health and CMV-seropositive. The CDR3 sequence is CASSRDRLLGNTIYF. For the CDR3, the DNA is TGCGCCAGCAGTCGGGACAGGCTCCTCGGAAACACCATATATTTT.